Shown below are 18 T cell receptor beta chains from a single sample sequenced in a study of T cell responses to AZD1222 COVID-19 vaccine. Assay used: immunoSEQ multiplex PCR; TCRdb lists only in-frame clones, some missing. The sample has nearly 110,000 clones; about 90% are singletons. Sequences were derived from peripheral blood, sampled on day 0 of AZD1222 vaccination. These receptors all stem from an adult in good health.

The CDR3: CASSEGRSEQYF. CDR3 DNA sequence: TGCGCCAGCAGCGAGGGGCGGTCCGAGCAGTACTTC. J is TRBJ2-7 and V is TRBV5-1, with D possibly being TRBD1 or TRBD2 (5 bases each). This CDR3 is 12 amino acids long. CDR1 and CDR2 (germline): SGHRS, YFSETQ. With 4 bases removed from V and 6 bases from J, the gap between germline ends came to 11 bases.

The chain is built from TRBV29-1 and TRBJ1-2, with D hard to call. The CDR3 runs to 11 residues. CDR1 SQVTM and CDR2 ANQGSEA come from the germline V gene. Trimming removed 7 bases at V and 4 bases at J, with 10 bases between. Here the CDR3 DNA reads TGCAGCGCGAGCACGGGCTATGGCTACACCTTC. This sequence encodes CSASTGYGYTF.

The rearrangement links TRBV27 to TRBJ2-7, with 8 bases that match TRBD1. In germline, CDR1 is MNHEY, CDR2 SMNVEV (reference sequence). This CDR3 contains 14 residues. The V gene end was trimmed by 5 bases and the J gene end by 4 bases; junction bases not matched to a gene: 7. CDR3 protein: CASSPGQDWYEQYF. The CDR3 DNA sequence: TGTGCCAGCAGTCCGGGACAGGATTGGTACGAGCAGTACTTC.

The chain recombines TRBV11-2 with TRBJ1-4; a possible D gene is TRBD1 (6 bases). There are 17 residues in the CDR3. The germline V gene has CDR1 SGHAT and CDR2 FQNNGV. With 4 bases removed from V and 7 bases from J, the gap between germline ends came to 22 bases. CDR3 loop: CASSYSLGAGGREKLFF. The CDR3 DNA is TGTGCCAGCAGCTATAGTTTGGGGGCTGGGGGACGTGAAAAACTGTTTTTT.

The rearrangement joins TRBV13 to TRBJ1-4; D unclear. Germline V gene lookup returns CDR1 PRHDT and CDR2 FYEKMQ (reference sequence). This CDR3 is built from 12 residues. Deletions cut 4 bases from V and 12 bases from J, with 12 bases between. CDR3 in amino acids: CASSSSNGQLFF. The CDR3 nucleotides read TGTGCCAGCAGCTCGAGTAATGGGCAACTGTTTTTT.

The chain uses TRBV5-1 and TRBJ2-7; 8 nucleotides line up with TRBD1. Per germline, CDR1 SGHRS and CDR2 YFSETQ. The CDR3 spans 14 residues. J gave up 5 bases and V 0 bases, and 4 bases lay outside the gene matches. CDR3 amino acids: CASSLAAGGHEQYF. For the CDR3, the DNA is TGCGCCAGCAGCTTGGCCGCAGGGGGCCACGAGCAGTACTTC.

The chain employs TRBV6-2 or TRBV6-3 and TRBJ2-7; 8 bases align to TRBD1. J gave up 2 bases and V 6 bases, and 12 bases lay outside the gene matches. Germline CDR1 and CDR2: MNHEY and SVGEGT. The CDR3 extends over 16 amino acids. CDR3 nucleotides: TGTGCCAGCAGCCTCCACCCCGGGACAGGAGCCTACGAGCAGTACTTC. It translates to CASSLHPGTGAYEQYF.

The V call is TRBV7-9, the J call TRBJ1-1; D gene ambiguous. The CDR3 is made up of 13 amino acids. CDR1 is SEHNR and CDR2 is FQNEAQ in the germline V gene (reference sequence). V shed 1 base and J shed 1 base, with 4 bases lying between them. The CDR3 region is CASSLVTNTEAFF. Here the CDR3 DNA reads TGTGCCAGCAGCTTAGTGACGAACACTGAAGCTTTCTTT.

The V and J genes are TRBV5-1 and TRBJ2-3, with a weak D call TRBD1 (6 bases). This CDR3 contains 14 residues. The V end was cut by 2 bases, the J end by 3 bases, with 10 bases between. Germline-derived CDR1 and CDR2 are SGHRS and YFSETQ. CDR3 DNA sequence: TGCGCCAGCAGCTTCTTACAGGGAACAGATACGCAGTATTTT. Translation: CASSFLQGTDTQYF.

The chain couples TRBV15 to TRBJ1-5, with 8 bases identical to TRBD1. Germline V gives CDR1 LNHNV, CDR2 YYDKDF (reference sequence). Trimming removed 4 bases from V and 4 bases from J; junction bases left unmatched: 9. CDR3 size: 16 residues. DNA for the CDR3: TGTGCCACCAGCACCTGGACAGGGAGGGCAAATCAGCCCCAGCATTTT. This codes for CATSTWTGRANQPQHF.

The V gene is TRBV19, the J gene TRBJ1-1, with 8 nucleotides matching TRBD1. This CDR3 has 15 amino acids. The J segment lost 1 base and the V segment lost 5 bases, leaving 6 bases of the junction unmatched. The germline V gene encodes CDR1 LNHDA and CDR2 SQIVND (reference sequence). Written as DNA, the CDR3 is TGTGCCAGTAGTCCGGACAGGGCGACGAACACTGAAGCTTTCTTT. This sequence encodes CASSPDRATNTEAFF.

The gene calls are TRBV29-1 and TRBJ2-7, with 7 bases matching TRBD1. Germline-derived CDR1 and CDR2 are SQVTM and ANQGSEA. V lost 4 bases to trimming and J lost 2 bases; unmatched junction nucleotides: 2. CDR3 size: 12 residues. The CDR3 region has the DNA TGCAGCGTTGGACAGGGTACCTACGAGCAGTACTTC. Amino acids: CSVGQGTYEQYF.

The chain is built from TRBV5-4 and TRBJ2-3; D is ambiguous. Trimming shortened V by 0 bases and J by 6 bases, and 11 bases separated the two germline ends. This CDR3 contains 14 residues. Germline assignment: CDR1 SGHNT and CDR2 YYREEE (reference sequence). CDR3 nucleotide sequence: TGTGCCAGCAGCTTGGTAACCCCGGGCGATACGCAGTATTTT. Encoded protein: CASSLVTPGDTQYF.

This clone showed up just once. The chain uses TRBV19 and TRBJ2-1, with 7 bases lining up with TRBD1. This CDR3 is 15 amino acids long. Germline V lookup: CDR1 LNHDA, CDR2 SQIVND (reference sequence). V shed 4 bases, J shed 8 bases, and the junction held 11 bases outside the gene matches. CDR3 residues: CASSTRQGVVDEQFF. The CDR3, as DNA: TGTGCCAGTAGTACCAGACAGGGTGTTGTGGATGAGCAGTTCTTC.

The V gene is TRBV30, the J gene TRBJ2-7, with 8 bases that match TRBD2. Germline CDR1 is GTSNPN and CDR2 is SVGIG (reference sequence). The CDR3 totals 13 residues. V shed 4 bases and J 0 bases; nucleotides not matched to a gene: 2. The CDR3 region has the DNA TGTGCCTGGATGCGGGGGGACTCCTACGAGCAGTACTTC. Protein sequence: CAWMRGDSYEQYF.

CDR3 nucleotide sequence: TGTGCCAGTAGAACGATGGGGACAACTGGAAACACCATATATTTT. It encodes CASRTMGTTGNTIYF. This chain links TRBV19 with TRBJ1-3; D possibly corresponds to TRBD1 (6 bases). This CDR3 has 15 residues. Trimming left V 6 bases short and J 2 bases short, with 14 bases between. Germline values: CDR1 LNHDA, CDR2 SQIVND (reference sequence). Full variable domain (missing parts from reference TRBV19 and TRBJ1-3): DGGITQSPKYLFRKEGQNVTLSCEQNLNHDAMYWYRQDPGQGLRLIYYSQIVNDFQKGDIAEGYSVSREKKESFPLTVTSAQKNPTAFYLCASRTMGTTGNTIYFGEGSWLTVV.

This clone appeared a few times. The chain is built from TRBV7-9 and TRBJ2-7, with D perhaps matching TRBD1 or TRBD2 (6 bases each). The CDR3 has 16 amino acids. The germline V gene encodes CDR1 SEHNR and CDR2 FQNEAQ (reference sequence). V dropped 5 bases and J dropped 4 bases, with 21 bases sitting between them. CDR3 sequence reads: CASSPGVTGNMYEQYF. CDR3 bases: TGTGCCAGCAGCCCGGGAGTAACAGGGAATATGTACGAGCAGTACTTC. Full variable domain (outside the CDR3, taken from reference TRBV7-9 and TRBJ2-7): DTGVSQNPRHKITKRGQNVTFRCDPISEHNRLYWYRQTLGQGPEFLTYFQNEAQLEKSRLLSDRFSAERPKGSFSTLEIQRTEQGDSAMYLCASSPGVTGNMYEQYFGPGTRLTVT.

The chain recombines TRBV6-1 with TRBJ2-1; 8 positions match TRBD2. This CDR3 contains 16 residues. Per germline, CDR1 MNHNS and CDR2 SASEGT. The V and J ends lost 3 bases and 2 bases, in that order; junction bases with no gene match: 6. The CDR3 bases are TGTGCCAGCAGTGAGTCTGCGGGGGGCGCCTACAATGAGCAGTTCTTC. Protein sequence: CASSESAGGAYNEQFF.